Listed below are T cell receptor beta chains from one sample, sequenced in a study of blood T cell repertoires in COVID-19. Libraries were prepared by immunoSEQ multiplex PCR; TCRdb keeps only in-frame clonotypes and omits some of them. The sample lists 110,000 or so clones, over 70% occurring once. The specimen sequenced was peripheral blood. Receptor source: a man between 45 and 60 years old with acute or convalescent COVID-19. Each CDR3 is given with its conserved first and last residue.

j_call	v_call	cdr3_aa
TRBJ1-1	TRBV9	CASRRTGVNTEAFF
TRBJ1-4	TRBV19	CASSTYQQEKLFF
TRBJ1-6	TRBV24-1	CATSDRQGSPLHF
TRBJ2-4	TRBV4-1	CASSQDLQRGGIQYF
TRBJ1-3	TRBV10-1	CASRAYRDRGNTIYF
TRBJ1-3	TRBV5-8	CASSFGQFSGNTIYF
TRBJ1-1	TRBV2	CASSEALKERNTEAFF
TRBJ1-1	TRBV5-1	CASSLGGAAEAFF
TRBJ1-1	TRBV12-3/TRBV12-4	CASNNDRATEAFF
TRBJ1-3	TRBV10-3	CAISDMGTVSGNTIYF
TRBJ2-3	TRBV9	CASSSGGSTDTQYF
TRBJ1-2	TRBV9	CASSVGSGNYGYTF
TRBJ2-6	TRBV18	CASSPDRAGANVLTF
TRBJ1-2	TRBV2	CARKGQGLYGYTF
TRBJ1-2	TRBV7-2	CASSLGIGAMDGYTF